This record looks at one TCR beta chain sequence and its context. The source of the sample is a study of blood T cell repertoires in COVID-19. Whole-study context: PBMCs, B-cell-depleted T cells, or T cells were the source of the cDNA or gDNA that made up the material.

V was cut by 4 bases and J by 3 bases, with 15 bases left in between. From germline, CDR1 is MNHNS and CDR2 SASEGT. The CDR3 covers 16 residues. The method was immunoSEQ multiplex PCR; TCRdb's version includes in-frame clones alone and lacks a portion of them. This repertoire shows around 150,000 clones, approximately 81% found once; its top ten account for 1% to 1.2%. The TCR comes from a man aged 35 to 55 with acute or convalescent COVID-19. The material sequenced was peripheral blood. The chain couples TRBV6-1 to TRBJ2-2; TRBD2 is a possible D gene (7 bases). The CDR3 nucleotides read TGTGCCAGCAGTGCACCGGCGGGGGCGCACACCGGGGAGCTGTTTTTT. Its translation is CASSAPAGAHTGELFF.